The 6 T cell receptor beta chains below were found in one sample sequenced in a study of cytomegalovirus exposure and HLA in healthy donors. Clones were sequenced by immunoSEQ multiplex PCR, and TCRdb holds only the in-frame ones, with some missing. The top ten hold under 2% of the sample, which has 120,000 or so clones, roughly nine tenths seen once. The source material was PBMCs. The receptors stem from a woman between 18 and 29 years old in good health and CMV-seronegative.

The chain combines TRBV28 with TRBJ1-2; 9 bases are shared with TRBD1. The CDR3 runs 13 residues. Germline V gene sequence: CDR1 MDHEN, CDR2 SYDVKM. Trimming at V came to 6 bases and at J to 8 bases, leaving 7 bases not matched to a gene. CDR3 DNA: TGTGCCAGCAGCCAGGGACAGGGCGGAGGCTACACCTTC. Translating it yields CASSQGQGGGYTF.

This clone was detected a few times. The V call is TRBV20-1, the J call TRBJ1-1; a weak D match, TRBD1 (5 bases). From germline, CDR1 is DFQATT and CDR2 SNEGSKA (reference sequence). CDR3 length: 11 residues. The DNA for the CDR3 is TGCATTCTGGGGGGGAACACTGAAGCTTTCTTT. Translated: CILGGNTEAFF.

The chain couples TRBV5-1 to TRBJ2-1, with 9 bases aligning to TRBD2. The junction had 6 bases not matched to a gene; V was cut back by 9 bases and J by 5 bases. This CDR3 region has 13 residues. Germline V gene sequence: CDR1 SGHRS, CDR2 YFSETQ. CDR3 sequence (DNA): TGCGCCACCAGAAAGCGGGAGGACAATGAGCAGTTCTTC. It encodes CATRKREDNEQFF.

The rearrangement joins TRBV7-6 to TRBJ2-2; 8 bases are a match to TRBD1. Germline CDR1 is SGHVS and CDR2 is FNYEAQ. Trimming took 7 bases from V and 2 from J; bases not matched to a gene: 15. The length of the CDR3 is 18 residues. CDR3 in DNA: TGTGCCAGCACCTACCGGGACAGGCGAGAGTACAACACCGGGGAGCTGTTTTTT. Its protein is CASTYRDRREYNTGELFF.

The CDR3 bases are TGTGCCAGCAGCCAAGAACTTCTAGCGACAGATACGCAGTATTTT. It specifies CASSQELLATDTQYF. The gene calls are TRBV4-2 and TRBJ2-3, with D perhaps matching TRBD2 (6 bases). The CDR3 totals 15 residues. CDR1 and CDR2 from the germline V gene are LGHNA and YNFKEQ. V was clipped by 0 bases and J by 3 bases, with 10 bases between them.

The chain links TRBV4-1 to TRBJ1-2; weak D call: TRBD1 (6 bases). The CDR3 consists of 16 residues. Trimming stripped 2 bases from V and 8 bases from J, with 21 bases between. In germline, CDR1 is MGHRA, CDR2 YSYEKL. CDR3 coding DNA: TGCGCCAGCAGCCAACCCCGGGGGGGGCCCGCTGAAGGCTACACCTTC. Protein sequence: CASSQPRGGPAEGYTF.